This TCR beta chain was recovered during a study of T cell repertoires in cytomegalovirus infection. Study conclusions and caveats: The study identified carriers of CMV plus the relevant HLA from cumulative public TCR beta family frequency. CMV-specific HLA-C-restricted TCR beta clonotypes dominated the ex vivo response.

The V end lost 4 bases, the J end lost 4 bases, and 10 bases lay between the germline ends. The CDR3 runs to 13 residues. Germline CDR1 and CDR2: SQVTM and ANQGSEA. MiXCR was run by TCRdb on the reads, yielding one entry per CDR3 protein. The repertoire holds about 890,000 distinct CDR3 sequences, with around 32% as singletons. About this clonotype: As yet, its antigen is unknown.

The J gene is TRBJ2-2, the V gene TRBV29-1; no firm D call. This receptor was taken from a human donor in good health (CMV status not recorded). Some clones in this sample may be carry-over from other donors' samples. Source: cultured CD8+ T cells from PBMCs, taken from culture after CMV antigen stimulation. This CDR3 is CSVVDTTTGELFF. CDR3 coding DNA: TGCAGCGTTGTAGACACAACCACCGGGGAGCTGTTTTTT.